This T cell receptor (beta chain) was retrieved from a study of shared T cell receptors in the human thymus. Method: immunoSEQ multiplex PCR; TCRdb's copy keeps in-frame clones and lacks some. Of approximately 580,000 clones in the sample, approximately 78% are singletons; the top ten hold 0.013%. This clone was observed a few times. V was clipped by 5 bases and J by 7 bases; unmatched bases: 19. Germline loops: CDR1 MDHEN, CDR2 SYDVKM. This CDR3 comprises 17 residues. The sample was also reused in another study, on human thymus T cells. This second study says: Healthy Finnish infants undergoing corrective surgery for congenital heart defects were used as donors. From resections taken during corrective heart surgery, the thymus tissue was obtained. Related research found strongly overlapping thymic repertoires in unrelated individuals.

The TCR sequence derives from a boy under two years old with a congenital heart defect. Sequencing used thymocytes. The rearrangement joins TRBV28 to TRBJ2-7, with TRBD1 identical over 8 bases. CDR3: CASSPWGAGGASWEQYF. For the CDR3, the DNA is TGTGCCAGCAGTCCCTGGGGGGCAGGGGGCGCGTCTTGGGAGCAGTACTTC.